The clone carrying this TCR beta chain has just one count. These data are taken from a study of T cell responses to AZD1222 COVID-19 vaccine. Method: immunoSEQ multiplex PCR; TCRdb's copy keeps in-frame clones and lacks some. The table lists roughly 140,000 clones, approximately 90% of them singletons. The CDR3 sequence is 14 residues long. Germline assignment: CDR1 SGHRS and CDR2 YFSETQ. After removal of 4 bases from V and 10 bases from J, the junction contained 5 bases not matched to a gene. The clonotype was recovered from an adult in good health. This chain connects TRBV5-1 to TRBJ2-6; 10 positions agree with TRBD1. Here the sequenced sample was peripheral blood, taken on day 0 of AZD1222 vaccination. Written as DNA, the CDR3 is TGCGCCAGCAGCCTAGGGACAGGGGTTAACGTCCTGACTTTC. Translated, it gives CASSLGTGVNVLTF.